The 18 T cell receptor beta chains presented below share a single source sample, sequenced in a study of Graves' ophthalmopathy and Graves' hyperthyroidism. Amplification from RNA transcripts yielded the TCR beta CDR3 regions. RT-PCR with HTBI primers came first, then second-round multiplex PCR. TCRdb re-derived calls from the multiplex PCR reads in MiXCR, one entry per CDR3 protein. The sample shows roughly 400,000 distinct CDR3 sequences, around 17% of them seen only once. Sequencing was carried out using peripheral blood. Receptors originate from a woman between 18 and 29 years old with Graves' ophthalmopathy.

In this sample, this clonotype turned up many times. The gene calls are TRBV7-9 and TRBJ2-5, with TRBD1 matching over 7 bases. Germline-derived CDR1 and CDR2 are SEHNR and FQNEAQ (reference sequence). V dropped 6 bases and J dropped 1; count of bases not matched to a gene: 5. The CDR3 sequence is 14 residues long. The CDR3: CASSPRDSQETQYF. In nucleotides, the CDR3 is TGTGCCAGCAGTCCCCGGGACAGCCAAGAGACCCAGTACTTC.

This chain links TRBV18 with TRBJ1-1, with TRBD1 matching over 8 bases. This CDR3 has 16 residues. V lost 3 bases, J lost 1 base, and 7 bases stayed unmatched. In germline, CDR1 is KGHSH, CDR2 LQKENI. The CDR3 loop reads CASSPLSGQGNTEAFF. The CDR3 DNA reads as TGTGCCAGCTCACCGCTTTCTGGACAGGGGAACACTGAAGCTTTCTTT.

The V and J genes are TRBV15 and TRBJ2-5; 11 nucleotides match TRBD2. Trimming removed 5 bases from V and 4 bases from J; junction bases left unmatched: 6. The V gene's germline CDR1 is LNHNV and CDR2 YYDKDF (reference sequence). The CDR3 sequence is 15 residues long. The CDR3, as DNA: TGTGCCACCAGCTCCCGACTAGCGGGAACAGAGACCCAGTACTTC. Amino acids: CATSSRLAGTETQYF.

This clonotype was counted a few times. The chain combines TRBV19 with TRBJ1-5; D is uncertain. Germline V gene sequence: CDR1 LNHDA, CDR2 SQIVND (reference sequence). CDR3 length: 14 amino acids. Trimming shortened V by 7 bases and J by 0 bases, and 10 bases separated the two germline ends. Here the CDR3 reads CASTHSYSNQPQHF. The CDR3 coding sequence is TGTGCCAGTACTCACAGCTATAGCAATCAGCCCCAGCATTTT.

This clonotype was seen repeatedly, ten times or more. This chain links TRBV6-5 with TRBJ2-7; D is unclear. The germline V and J ends were trimmed by 6 bases and 0 bases, with 12 bases remaining between them. The CDR3 consists of 14 residues. Germline V CDR1 and CDR2: MNHEY, SVGAGI. Written as DNA, the CDR3 is TGTGCCAGCAGCGGTAAGGAGAGCTCCTACGAGCAGTACTTC. Protein sequence: CASSGKESSYEQYF.

This clonotype was seen only a few times. CDR3 nucleotide sequence: TGTGCCAGCAGGCAGGGGGCAAGTAGCCAAGAGACCCAGTACTTC. It is translated as CASRQGASSQETQYF. The rearrangement uses TRBV28 and TRBJ2-5; the match to TRBD1 covers 8 bases. This CDR3 has 15 amino acids. V gave up 6 bases and J gave up 1 base; unmatched junction bases: 7. Looked up from germline, CDR1 is MDHEN and CDR2 is SYDVKM.

There are many counts of this clonotype. This chain uses TRBV7-2 with TRBJ2-5; no definite D call. Germline lookup yields CDR1 SGHTA and CDR2 FQGNSA. Trimming removed 4 bases at V and 2 bases at J, with 8 bases between. This CDR3 is built from 13 residues. This CDR3 reads CASSSHVQETQYF. DNA of the CDR3: TGTGCCAGCAGCTCCCATGTTCAAGAGACCCAGTACTTC.

The table lists this clonotype with a count of one. The V gene is TRBV6-5, the J gene TRBJ1-6; 8 bases line up with TRBD1. The CDR3 length is 13 residues. J gave up 10 bases and V 4 bases, and 3 bases lay outside the gene matches. From germline, CDR1 is MNHEY and CDR2 SVGAGI. CDR3 sequence: CASSWDRSSPLHF. The CDR3, as DNA: TGTGCCAGCAGTTGGGACAGGTCGTCACCCCTCCACTTT.

This clonotype has ten or more counts. The chain joins TRBV24-1 to TRBJ1-5, with TRBD1 identical over 10 bases. There are 14 residues in the CDR3. Trimming cost V 5 bases and J 4 bases; bases outside gene matches: 1. The V gene's germline CDR1 is KGHDR and CDR2 SFDVKD. The CDR3 here is CATSVGQGNQPQHF. CDR3 DNA sequence: TGTGCCACCAGTGTGGGACAGGGGAATCAGCCCCAGCATTTT.

The table lists this clonotype with many counts. V is TRBV6-1 and J is TRBJ2-6; D gene ambiguous. CDR1 MNHNS and CDR2 SASEGT come from the germline V gene. V lost 2 bases and J 0 bases, leaving 5 bases between the germline ends. This CDR3 contains 15 residues. CDR3 amino acids: CASSEISSGANVLTF. CDR3 bases: TGTGCCAGCAGTGAAATTAGCTCTGGGGCCAACGTCCTGACTTTC.

This clonotype was recorded many times. The J gene is TRBJ1-1, the V gene TRBV11-1, with a weak D call TRBD1 (6 bases). The CDR3 length is 16 residues. Germline CDR1 is SGHAT and CDR2 is FQDESV (reference sequence). V was cut by 4 bases and J by 5 bases, with 20 bases left in between. The DNA of the CDR3 is TGTGCCAGCAGCTACCCTCCACAGGGAGGGACGACTGAAGCTTTCTTT. Translated, it gives CASSYPPQGGTTEAFF.

This chain joins TRBV6-1 and TRBJ2-7, with 10 nucleotides matching TRBD2. The J segment lost 6 bases and the V segment lost 6 bases, leaving 8 bases of the junction unmatched. The CDR3 extends over 14 amino acids. Germline V gives CDR1 MNHNS, CDR2 SASEGT. This CDR3 reads CASRTLAGEGEQYF. CDR3 in DNA: TGTGCCAGCAGGACCCTAGCGGGAGAAGGCGAGCAGTACTTC.

This clonotype was detected ten times or more. The J gene is TRBJ2-7, the V gene TRBV7-2; D possibly corresponds to TRBD2 (6 bases). Germline V CDR1 and CDR2: SGHTA, FQGNSA. CDR3 length equals 15 residues. V lost 2 bases, J lost 2 bases, and 13 bases lay in between. CDR3: CASSLISAGTYEQYF. CDR3 DNA: TGTGCCAGCAGCTTAATTTCGGCGGGAACCTACGAGCAGTACTTC.

This clonotype occurred a few times. The rearrangement links TRBV18 to TRBJ1-2; TRBD1 agrees at 10 bases. CDR1 and CDR2 (germline): KGHSH, LQKENI. V was pared by 2 bases and J by 4 bases, with 13 bases of the junction left unmatched. CDR3 length: 18 residues. The CDR3 coding sequence is TGTGCCAGCTCACCAGCCGGGACAGGGGCGGCCAGGGCCTATGGCTACACCTTC. The encoded protein is CASSPAGTGAARAYGYTF.

This clonotype was picked up many times. The rearrangement uses TRBV20-1 and TRBJ2-6; D remains unclear. Germline CDR1 and CDR2: DFQATT and SNEGSKA (reference sequence). CDR3 length: 13 residues. V lost 4 bases and J 0 bases, leaving 4 bases between the germline ends. In DNA, the CDR3 is TGCAGTGCTATAGACTCTGGGGCCAACGTCCTGACTTTC. Its protein product is CSAIDSGANVLTF.

This clonotype was observed many times. J is TRBJ2-7 and V is TRBV4-1, with TRBD1 matching over 12 bases. Trimming removed 1 base from V and 6 bases from J; junction bases left unmatched: 4. The CDR3 is 15 residues long. Germline lookup yields CDR1 MGHRA and CDR2 YSYEKL. The DNA for the CDR3 is TGCGCCAGCAGCCAAGCGGGACAGGGGGCGGCCGAGCAGTACTTC. This gives the protein CASSQAGQGAAEQYF.

This clonotype was counted at least ten times. This sequence joins TRBV4-3 and TRBJ2-4, with D possibly being TRBD1 (6 bases). This CDR3 is 16 amino acids long. Germline V CDR1 and CDR2: LGHNA, YSLEER. Trimming removed 1 base from V and 0 bases from J, with 10 bases in between. The CDR3 spells CASSQGIGGAKNIQYF. CDR3 DNA: TGCGCCAGCAGCCAAGGGATAGGGGGAGCCAAAAACATTCAGTACTTC.

This clonotype was counted many times. CDR3 bases: TGTGCCAGCAGCTTAGAGCAGGGATTGCTTAGTGAGCAGTACTTC. Amino acid sequence: CASSLEQGLLSEQYF. The rearrangement joins TRBV11-2 to TRBJ2-7; D possibly corresponds to TRBD1 (5 bases). CDR1 is SGHAT and CDR2 is FQNNGV in the germline V gene. Trimming took 0 bases from V and 7 from J, leaving 16 bases between them. The CDR3 length is 15 residues.